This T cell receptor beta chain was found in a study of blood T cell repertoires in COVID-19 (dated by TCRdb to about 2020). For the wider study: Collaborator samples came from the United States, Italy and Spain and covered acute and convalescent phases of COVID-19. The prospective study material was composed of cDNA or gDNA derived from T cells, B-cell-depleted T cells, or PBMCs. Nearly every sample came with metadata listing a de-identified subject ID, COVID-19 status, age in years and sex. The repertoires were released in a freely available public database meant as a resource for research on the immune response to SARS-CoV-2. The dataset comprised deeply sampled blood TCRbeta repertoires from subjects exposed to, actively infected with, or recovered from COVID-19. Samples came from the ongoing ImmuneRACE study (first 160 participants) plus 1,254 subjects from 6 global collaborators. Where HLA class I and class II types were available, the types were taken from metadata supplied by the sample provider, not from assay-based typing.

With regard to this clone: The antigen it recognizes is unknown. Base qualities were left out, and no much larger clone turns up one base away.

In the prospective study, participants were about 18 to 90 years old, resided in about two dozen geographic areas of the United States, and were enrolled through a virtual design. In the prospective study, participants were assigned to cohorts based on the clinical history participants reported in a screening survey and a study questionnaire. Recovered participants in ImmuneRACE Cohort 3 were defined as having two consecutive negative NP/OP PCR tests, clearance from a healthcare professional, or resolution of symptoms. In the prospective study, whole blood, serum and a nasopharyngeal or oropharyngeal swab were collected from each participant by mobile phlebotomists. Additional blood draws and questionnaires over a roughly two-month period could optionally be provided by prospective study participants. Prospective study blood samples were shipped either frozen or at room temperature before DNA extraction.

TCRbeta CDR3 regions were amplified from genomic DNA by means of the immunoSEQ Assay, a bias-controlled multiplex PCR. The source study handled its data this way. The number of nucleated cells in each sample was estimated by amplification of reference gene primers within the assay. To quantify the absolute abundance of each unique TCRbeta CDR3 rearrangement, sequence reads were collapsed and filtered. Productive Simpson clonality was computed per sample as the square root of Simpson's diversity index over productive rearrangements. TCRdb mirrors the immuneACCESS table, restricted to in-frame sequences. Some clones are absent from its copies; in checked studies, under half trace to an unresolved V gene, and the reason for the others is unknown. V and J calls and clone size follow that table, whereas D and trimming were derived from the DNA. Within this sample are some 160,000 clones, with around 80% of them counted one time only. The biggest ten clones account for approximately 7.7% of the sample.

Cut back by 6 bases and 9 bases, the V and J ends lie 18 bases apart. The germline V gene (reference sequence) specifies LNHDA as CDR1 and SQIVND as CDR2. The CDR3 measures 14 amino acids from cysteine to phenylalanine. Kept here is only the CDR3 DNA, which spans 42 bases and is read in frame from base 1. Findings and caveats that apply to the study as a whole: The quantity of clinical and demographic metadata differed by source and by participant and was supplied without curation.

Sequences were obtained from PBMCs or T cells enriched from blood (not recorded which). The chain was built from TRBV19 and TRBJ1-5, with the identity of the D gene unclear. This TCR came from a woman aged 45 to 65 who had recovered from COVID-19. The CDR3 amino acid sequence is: CASRAYVDPGPQHF. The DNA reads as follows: TGTGCCAGTAGGGCCTACGTGGATCCAGGGCCCCAGCATTTT.